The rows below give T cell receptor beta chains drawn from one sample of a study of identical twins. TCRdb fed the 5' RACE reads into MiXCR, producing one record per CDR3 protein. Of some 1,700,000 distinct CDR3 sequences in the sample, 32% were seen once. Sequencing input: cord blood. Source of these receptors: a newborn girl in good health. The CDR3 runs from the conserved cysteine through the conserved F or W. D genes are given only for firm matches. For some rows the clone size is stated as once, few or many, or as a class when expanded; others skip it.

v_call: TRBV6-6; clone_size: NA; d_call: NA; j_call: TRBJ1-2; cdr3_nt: TGTGCCAGCAGTTTCCAGGGAAAGGATGGCTACACCTTC; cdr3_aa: CASSFQGKDGYTF
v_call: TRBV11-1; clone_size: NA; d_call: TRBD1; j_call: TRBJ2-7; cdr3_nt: TGTGCCAGCGGCCGACAGGGTGGTGAGCAGTACTTC; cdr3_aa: CASGRQGGEQYF
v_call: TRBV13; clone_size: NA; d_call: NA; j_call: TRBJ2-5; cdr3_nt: TGTGCCAGCAGTCCCGGGGCCTCACCTCCAGAGACCCAGTACTTC; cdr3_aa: CASSPGASPPETQYF
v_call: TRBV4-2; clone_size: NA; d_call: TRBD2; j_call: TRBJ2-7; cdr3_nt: TGTGCCAGCAGCCCGGTAGCGGGGGGGGGCAACGAGCAGTACTTC; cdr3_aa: CASSPVAGGGNEQYF
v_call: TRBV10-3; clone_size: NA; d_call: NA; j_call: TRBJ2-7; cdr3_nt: TGTACCATCAGTGAAGGGGAAGGGTACAATGAGCAGTACTTC; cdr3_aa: CTISEGEGYNEQYF
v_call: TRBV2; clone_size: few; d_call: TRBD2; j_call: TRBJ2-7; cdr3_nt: TGTGCCAGCAGGAAGCGGGAGGGCTCATACGAGCAGTACTTC; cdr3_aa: CASRKREGSYEQYF
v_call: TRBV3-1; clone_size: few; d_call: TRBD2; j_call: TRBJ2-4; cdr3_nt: TGTGCCAGCAGCCAGCTTCCGGGACTAGCGGGAGAGGCCAAAAACATTCAGTACTTC; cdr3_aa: CASSQLPGLAGEAKNIQYF
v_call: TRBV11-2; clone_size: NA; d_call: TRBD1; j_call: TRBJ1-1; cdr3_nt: TGTGCCAGCAGCTTAAAAGGGACAGGGTGGACTGAAGCTTTCTTT; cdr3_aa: CASSLKGTGWTEAFF
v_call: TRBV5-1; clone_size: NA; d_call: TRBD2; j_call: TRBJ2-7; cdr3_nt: TGCGCCAGCAGCCCCAGGACTAGCGGGGGGACCTACGAGCAGTACTTC; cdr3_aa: CASSPRTSGGTYEQYF
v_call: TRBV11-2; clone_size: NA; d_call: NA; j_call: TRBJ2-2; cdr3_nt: TGTGCCAGCAGCCCGATCCAGCAGGCCGGGGAGCTGTTTTTT; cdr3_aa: CASSPIQQAGELFF
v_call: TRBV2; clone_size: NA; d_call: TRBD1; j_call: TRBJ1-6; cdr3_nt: TGTGCCAGCAACGAACAGGGGGCCAATTCACCCCTCCACTTT; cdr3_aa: CASNEQGANSPLHF
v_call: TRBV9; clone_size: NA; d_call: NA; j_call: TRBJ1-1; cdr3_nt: TGTGCCAGCAGCGTAGCCGCCCCAAGATCTGAAGCTTTCTTT; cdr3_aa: CASSVAAPRSEAFF
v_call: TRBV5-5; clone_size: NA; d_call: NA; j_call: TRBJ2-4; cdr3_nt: TGTGCCAGCAGCTTTCTGGTAGCCAAAAACATTCAGTACTTC; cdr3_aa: CASSFLVAKNIQYF
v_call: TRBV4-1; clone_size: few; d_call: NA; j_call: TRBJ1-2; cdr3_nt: TGCGCCAGCAGCCAAGATGGGGCTGGCTACACCTTC; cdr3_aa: CASSQDGAGYTF
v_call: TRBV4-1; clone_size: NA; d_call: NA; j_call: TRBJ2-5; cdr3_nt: TGCGCCAGCAGCCAAAAAACCGGGGAGACCCAGTACTTC; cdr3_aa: CASSQKTGETQYF
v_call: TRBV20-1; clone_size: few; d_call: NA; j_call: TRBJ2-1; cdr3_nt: TGCAGTGCTAGAGATCCCTCTAGCATTGAGCAGTTCTTC; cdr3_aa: CSARDPSSIEQFF
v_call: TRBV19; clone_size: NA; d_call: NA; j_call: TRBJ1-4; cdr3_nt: TGTGCCAGTCAGGACAAGCCAGGCGAAAAACTGTTTTTT; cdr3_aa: CASQDKPGEKLFF
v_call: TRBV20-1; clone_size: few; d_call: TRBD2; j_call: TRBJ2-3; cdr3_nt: TGCAGTGCTAACAAAATCCGGGACTACGAGCTGACGCAGTATTTT; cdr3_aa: CSANKIRDYELTQYF
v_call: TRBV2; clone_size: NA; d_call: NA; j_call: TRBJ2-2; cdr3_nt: TGTGCCAGCAGGCCCCAGGGGGGGGGTTCCGGGGAGCTGTTTTTT; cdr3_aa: CASRPQGGGSGELFF
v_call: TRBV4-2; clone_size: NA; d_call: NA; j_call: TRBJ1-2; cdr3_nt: TGTGCCAGCAGCCAAGATCGGGGGGGGTTTGGCTACACCTTC; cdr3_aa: CASSQDRGGFGYTF
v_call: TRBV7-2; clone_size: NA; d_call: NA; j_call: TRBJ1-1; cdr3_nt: TGTGCCAGCAGCCGAGGGACTATTGTCACTGAAGCTTTCTTT; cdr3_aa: CASSRGTIVTEAFF
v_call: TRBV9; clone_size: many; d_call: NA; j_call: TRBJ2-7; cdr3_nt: TGTGCCAGCAGCGTAGGGACAAACTCCTACGAGCAGTACTTC; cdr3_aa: CASSVGTNSYEQYF
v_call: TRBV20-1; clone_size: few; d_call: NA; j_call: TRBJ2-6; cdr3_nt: TGCAGTGCTAGACCCCCAGCGAGTGGGGCCAACGTCCTGACTTTC; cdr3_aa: CSARPPASGANVLTF
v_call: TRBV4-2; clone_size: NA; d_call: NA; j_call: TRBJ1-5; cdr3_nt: TGTGCCAGCAGCCAAGGGGAGGACAGTCAGCCCCAGCATTTT; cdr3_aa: CASSQGEDSQPQHF
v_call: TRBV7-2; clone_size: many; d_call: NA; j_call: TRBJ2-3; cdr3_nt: TGTGCCAGCAGCTTGTACCTAGCTGATACGCAGTATTTT; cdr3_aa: CASSLYLADTQYF
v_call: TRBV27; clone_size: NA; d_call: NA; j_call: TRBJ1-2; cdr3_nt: TGTGCCAGCAGGGTTAGTGTTGGGGCGTATGGCTATGGCTACACCTTC; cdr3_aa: CASRVSVGAYGYGYTF
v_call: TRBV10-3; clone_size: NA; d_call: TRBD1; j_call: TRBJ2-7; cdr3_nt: TGTGCCATCAGTGAGTCGTGGACAGGCACCTACGAGCAGTACTTC; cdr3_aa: CAISESWTGTYEQYF
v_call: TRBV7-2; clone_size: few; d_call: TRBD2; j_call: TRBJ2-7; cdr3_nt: TGTGCCAGCAAAGGTTTTGAGCGGGGAGGATACAATGAGCAGTACTTC; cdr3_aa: CASKGFERGGYNEQYF
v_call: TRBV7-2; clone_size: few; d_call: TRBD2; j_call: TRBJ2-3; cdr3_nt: TGTGCCAGCAGCTTAGTGGGGACTAGCGGGGGGGCAACAGATACGCAGTATTTT; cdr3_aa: CASSLVGTSGGATDTQYF
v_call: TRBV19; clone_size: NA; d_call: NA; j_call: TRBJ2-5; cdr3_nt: TGTGCCAGTAGTATAGATCTCGGAAGGTACCCGGCCCAAGAGACCCAGTACTTC; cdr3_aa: CASSIDLGRYPAQETQYF
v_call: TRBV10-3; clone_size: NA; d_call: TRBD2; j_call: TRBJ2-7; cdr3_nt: TGTGCCATCAGTGAGCTGCGAGGCGGGGGGGATCGGTACGAGCGGTACTTC; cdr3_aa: CAISELRGGGDRYERYF
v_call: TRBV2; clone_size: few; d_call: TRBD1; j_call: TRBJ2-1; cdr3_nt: TGTGCCAGCAGCGGGGACAGCCGGGAGCAGTTCTTC; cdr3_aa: CASSGDSREQFF
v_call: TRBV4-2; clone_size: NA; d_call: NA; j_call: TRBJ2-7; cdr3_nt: TGTGCCAGCAGCCCCCAGGGGGGGGGCCCCTACGAGCAGTACTTC; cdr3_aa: CASSPQGGGPYEQYF
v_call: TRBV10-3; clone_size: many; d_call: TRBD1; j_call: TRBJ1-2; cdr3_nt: TGTGCCATCAGAGAAACAGGGGGAGAGAACTATGGCTACACCTTC; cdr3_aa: CAIRETGGENYGYTF
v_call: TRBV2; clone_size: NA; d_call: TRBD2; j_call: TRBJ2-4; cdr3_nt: TGTGCCAGCAGTGACACTGAGGGACTAGCCTCGGACGAGCGGTACTTC; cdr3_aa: CASSDTEGLASDERYF
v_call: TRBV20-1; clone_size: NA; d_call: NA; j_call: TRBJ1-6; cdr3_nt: TGCAGTGCTAATCCACCGGGACCGGCCTTGATTAATTCACCCCTCCACTTT; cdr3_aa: CSANPPGPALINSPLHF
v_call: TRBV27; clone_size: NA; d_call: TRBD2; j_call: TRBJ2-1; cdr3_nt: TGTGCCAGCAGTTACCCCTTTTCTAGCGGGAGTGTGGATGAGCAGTTCTTC; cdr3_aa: CASSYPFSSGSVDEQFF
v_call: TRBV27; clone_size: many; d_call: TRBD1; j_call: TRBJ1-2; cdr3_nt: TGTGCCAGCAGTCCACGGACAGGGTTAAACTATGGCTACACCTTC; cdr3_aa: CASSPRTGLNYGYTF
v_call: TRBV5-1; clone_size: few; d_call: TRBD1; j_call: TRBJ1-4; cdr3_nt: TGCGCCAGCCGACAGGGACAAACTAATGAAAAACTGTTTTTT; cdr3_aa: CASRQGQTNEKLFF
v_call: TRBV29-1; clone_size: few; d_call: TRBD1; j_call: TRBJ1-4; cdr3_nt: TGCAGCGTTACCGGGGGACAGGGATCCGAAAAACTGTTTTTT; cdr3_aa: CSVTGGQGSEKLFF
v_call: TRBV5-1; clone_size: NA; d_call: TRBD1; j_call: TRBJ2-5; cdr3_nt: TGCGCCAGCTCTACAGGGGAACACGATGAGCAGTACTTC; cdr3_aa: CASSTGEHDEQYF
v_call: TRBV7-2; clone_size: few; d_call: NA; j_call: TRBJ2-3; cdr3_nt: TGTGCCAGCAGCCCAGAGGTACCCGGATTCACAGATACGCAGTATTTT; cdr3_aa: CASSPEVPGFTDTQYF
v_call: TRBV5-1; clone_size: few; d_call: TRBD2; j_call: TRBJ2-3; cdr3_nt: TGCGCCAGCAGCTCGGAACCTAGCGGGGGATTAGATACGCAGTATTTT; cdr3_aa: CASSSEPSGGLDTQYF
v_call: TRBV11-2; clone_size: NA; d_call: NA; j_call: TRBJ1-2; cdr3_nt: TGTGCCAGCAGCTTAGATCGCAGGCCTAACTATGGCTACACCTTC; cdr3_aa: CASSLDRRPNYGYTF
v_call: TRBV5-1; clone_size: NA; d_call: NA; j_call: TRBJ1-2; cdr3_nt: TGCGCCAGCAGCTTGGCAGCCTGGAGCGGTATCTATGGCTACACCTTC; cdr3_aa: CASSLAAWSGIYGYTF
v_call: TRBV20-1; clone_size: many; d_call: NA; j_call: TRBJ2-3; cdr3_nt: TGCAGTGCTAGTCCTAGCACAGATACGCAGTATTTT; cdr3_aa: CSASPSTDTQYF
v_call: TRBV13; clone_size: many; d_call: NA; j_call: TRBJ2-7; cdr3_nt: TGTGCCAGCAGCTTACGGCGGGTTGATCCCTACGAGCAGTACTTC; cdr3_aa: CASSLRRVDPYEQYF
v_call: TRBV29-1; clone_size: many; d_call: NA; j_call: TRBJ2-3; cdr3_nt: TGCAGCGCGGGGAAGACTGCTGACACAGATACGCAGTATTTT; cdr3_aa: CSAGKTADTDTQYF
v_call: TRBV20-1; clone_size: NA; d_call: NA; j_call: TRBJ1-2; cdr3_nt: TGCAGTGCTAGAGAAGGGGGGACCTCGGACTATGGCTACACCTTC; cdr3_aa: CSAREGGTSDYGYTF
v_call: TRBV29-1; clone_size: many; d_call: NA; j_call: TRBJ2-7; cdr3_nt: TGCAGCGTTTCTGACTCAGCCTACGAGCAGTACTTC; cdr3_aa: CSVSDSAYEQYF
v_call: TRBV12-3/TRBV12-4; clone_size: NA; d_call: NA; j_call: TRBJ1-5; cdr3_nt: TGTGCCAGCAGTTGGGGGAGGGGCGATCAGCCCCAGCATTTT; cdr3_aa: CASSWGRGDQPQHF
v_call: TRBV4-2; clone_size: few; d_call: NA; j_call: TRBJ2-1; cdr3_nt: TGTGCCAGCAGCCAAGGGGGTGGGGCCTACTACAATGAGCAGTTCTTC; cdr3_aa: CASSQGGGAYYNEQFF
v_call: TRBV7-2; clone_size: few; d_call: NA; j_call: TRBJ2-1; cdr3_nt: TGTGCCAGCAGCTTAATCGGGGACAATGAGCAGTTCTTC; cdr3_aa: CASSLIGDNEQFF
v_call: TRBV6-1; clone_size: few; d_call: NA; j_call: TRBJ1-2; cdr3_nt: TGTGCCAGCAGTGCTCACGGCTCCTATGGCTACACCTTC; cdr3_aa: CASSAHGSYGYTF
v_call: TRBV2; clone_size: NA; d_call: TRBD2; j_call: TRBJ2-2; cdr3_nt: TGTGCCAGCAGAGAAGCTCGGACTAGCGGGAGGGGGCACACCGGGGAGCTGTTTTTT; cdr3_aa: CASREARTSGRGHTGELFF